This entry concerns a single TCR beta chain. The data are from a study of cytotoxic CD8 clonotypes in ibrutinib-treated CLL. The CDR3 contains 15 residues. The germline CDR1 and CDR2 sequences are SGHNT and YENEEA. J was trimmed by 2 bases and V by 5 bases; bases with no gene match: 6. TCRdb's table, derived via immunoSEQ multiplex PCR, lists solely in-frame clones and lacks some. The sample lists 6,000 or so clones; about four fifths were seen once. This TCR came from a human donor with chronic lymphocytic leukemia. This chain links TRBV11-3 with TRBJ2-1, with TRBD2 matching over 7 bases. This specimen was PBMCs, taken before ibrutinib treatment. The CDR3 nucleotides read TGTGCCAGCAGCCTTACTAGCGAGACCTACAATGAGCAGTTCTTC. Its protein product is CASSLTSETYNEQFF.